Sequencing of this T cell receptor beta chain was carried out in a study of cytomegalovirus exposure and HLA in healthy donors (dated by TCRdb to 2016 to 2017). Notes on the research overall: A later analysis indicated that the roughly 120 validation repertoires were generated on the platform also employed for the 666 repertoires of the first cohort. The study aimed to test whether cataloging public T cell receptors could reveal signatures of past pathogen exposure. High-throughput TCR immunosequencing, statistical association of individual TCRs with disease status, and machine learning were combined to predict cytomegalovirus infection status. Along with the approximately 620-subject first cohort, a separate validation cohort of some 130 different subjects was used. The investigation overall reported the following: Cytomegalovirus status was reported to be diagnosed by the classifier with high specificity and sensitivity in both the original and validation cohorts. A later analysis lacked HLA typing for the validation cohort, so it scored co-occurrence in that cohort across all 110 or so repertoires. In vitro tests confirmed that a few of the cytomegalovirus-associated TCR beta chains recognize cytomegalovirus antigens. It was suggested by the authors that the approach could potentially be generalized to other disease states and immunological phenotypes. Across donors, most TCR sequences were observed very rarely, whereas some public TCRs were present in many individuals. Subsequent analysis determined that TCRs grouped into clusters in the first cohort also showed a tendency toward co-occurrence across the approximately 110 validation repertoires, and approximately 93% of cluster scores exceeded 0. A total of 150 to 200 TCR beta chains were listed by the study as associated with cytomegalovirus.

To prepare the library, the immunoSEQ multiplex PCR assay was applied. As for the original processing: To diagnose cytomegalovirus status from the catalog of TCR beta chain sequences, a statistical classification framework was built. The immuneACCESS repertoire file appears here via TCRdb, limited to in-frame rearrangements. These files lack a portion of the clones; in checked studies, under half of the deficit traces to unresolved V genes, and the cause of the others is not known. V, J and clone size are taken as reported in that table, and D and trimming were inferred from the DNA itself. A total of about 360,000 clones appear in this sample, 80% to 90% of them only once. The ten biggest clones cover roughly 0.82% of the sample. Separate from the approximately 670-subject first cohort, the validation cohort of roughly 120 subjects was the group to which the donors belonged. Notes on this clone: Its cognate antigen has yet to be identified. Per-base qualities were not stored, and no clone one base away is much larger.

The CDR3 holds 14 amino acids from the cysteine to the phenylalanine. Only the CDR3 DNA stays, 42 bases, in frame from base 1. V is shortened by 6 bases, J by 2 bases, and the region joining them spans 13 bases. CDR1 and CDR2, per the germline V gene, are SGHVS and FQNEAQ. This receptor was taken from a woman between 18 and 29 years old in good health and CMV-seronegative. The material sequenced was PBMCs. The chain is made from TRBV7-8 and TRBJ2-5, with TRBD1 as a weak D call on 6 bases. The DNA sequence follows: TGTGCCAGCAGGACAGGAGGATTTCAAGAGACCCAGTACTTC. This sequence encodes CASRTGGFQETQYF.